This T cell receptor beta chain emerged from a study of CD8 T cells in ankylosing spondylitis. Study results and caveats: Roughly eight highly homologous variants made up a TCR beta motif that seemed to typify ankylosing spondylitis blood. As for the disease-linked clones, they showed a CD8+ phenotype and occurred at relatively low frequencies in peripheral blood. Earlier literature documents some of the motif variants in reactive arthritis synovial fluid and blood. Within matched ankylosing spondylitis synovial fluid, disease-linked clones were reportedly significantly enriched.

Quantitative 5'-RACE with molecular barcodes was used to make the TCR beta libraries. TCRdb analysed the 5' RACE reads with MiXCR anew, one entry per CDR3 protein. The sample lists 650,000 to 800,000 distinct CDR3 sequences; 15% to 20% were seen once. With respect to this clonotype: Its antigen remains unidentified.

The CDR3 covers 12 residues. V was trimmed by 4 bases and J by 4 bases, leaving 6 bases between them. Sequenced input: blood, either unsorted or a sorted T cell fraction (not recorded which). The receptor's source is a male donor with ankylosing spondylitis. The chain links TRBV12-3 or TRBV12-4 to TRBJ2-3; no clear D gene. CDR3 sequence: CASSSIADTQYF. The CDR3 DNA sequence: TGTGCCAGCAGTTCCATCGCAGATACGCAGTATTTT.